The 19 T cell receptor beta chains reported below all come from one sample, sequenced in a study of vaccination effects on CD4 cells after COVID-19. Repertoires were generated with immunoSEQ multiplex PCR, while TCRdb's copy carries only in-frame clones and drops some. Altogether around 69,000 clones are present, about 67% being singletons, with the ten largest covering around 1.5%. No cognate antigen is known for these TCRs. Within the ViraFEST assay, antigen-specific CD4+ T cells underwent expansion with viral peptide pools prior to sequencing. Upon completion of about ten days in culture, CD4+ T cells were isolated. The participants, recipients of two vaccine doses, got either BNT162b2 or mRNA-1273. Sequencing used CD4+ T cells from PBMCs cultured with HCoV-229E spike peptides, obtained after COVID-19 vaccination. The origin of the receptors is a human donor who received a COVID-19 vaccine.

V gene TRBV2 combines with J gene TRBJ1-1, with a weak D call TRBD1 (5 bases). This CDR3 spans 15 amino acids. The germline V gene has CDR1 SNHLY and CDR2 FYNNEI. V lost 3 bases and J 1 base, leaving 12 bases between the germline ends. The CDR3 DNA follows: TGTGCCAGCAGTGACCCGGGACGGGAGAACACTGAAGCTTTCTTT. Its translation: CASSDPGRENTEAFF.

In DNA, the CDR3 is TGTGCCAGCAGTGAATGGGACCTTGGGCTGAGCTGGCAGTACGTC. This encodes CASSEWDLGLSWQYV. This chain joins TRBV2 and TRBJ2-7; D may be TRBD1 or TRBD2 (5 bases each). V was shortened by 2 bases and J by 9 bases, with 20 bases between the two germline ends. In germline, CDR1 is SNHLY, CDR2 FYNNEI. This CDR3 contains 15 residues.

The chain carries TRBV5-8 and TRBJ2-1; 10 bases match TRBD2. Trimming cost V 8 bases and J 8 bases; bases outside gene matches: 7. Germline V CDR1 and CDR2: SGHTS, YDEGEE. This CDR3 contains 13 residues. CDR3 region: CASERGGLYEQFF. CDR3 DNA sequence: TGTGCCAGTGAGCGGGGGGGCCTTTATGAGCAGTTCTTC.

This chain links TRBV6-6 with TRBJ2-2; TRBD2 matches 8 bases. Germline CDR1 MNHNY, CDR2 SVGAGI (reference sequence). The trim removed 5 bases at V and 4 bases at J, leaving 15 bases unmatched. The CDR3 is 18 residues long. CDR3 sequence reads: CASSRSGGSLGSTGELFF. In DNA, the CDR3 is TGTGCCAGCAGTCGAAGCGGGGGATCCCTGGGGTCCACCGGGGAGCTGTTTTTT.

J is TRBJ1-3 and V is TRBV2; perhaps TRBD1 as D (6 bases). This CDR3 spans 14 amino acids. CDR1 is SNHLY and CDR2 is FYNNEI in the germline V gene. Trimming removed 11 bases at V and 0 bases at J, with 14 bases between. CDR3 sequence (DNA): TGTGCCGGACAACAGGGCGCCTCTGGAAACACCATATATTTT. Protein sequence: CAGQQGASGNTIYF. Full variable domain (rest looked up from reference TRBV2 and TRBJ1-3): EPEVTQTPSHQVTQMGQEVILRCVPISNHLYFYWYRQILGQKVEFLVSFYNNEISEKSEIFDDQFSVERPDGSNFTLKIRSTKLEDSAMYFCAGQQGASGNTIYFGEGSWLTVV.

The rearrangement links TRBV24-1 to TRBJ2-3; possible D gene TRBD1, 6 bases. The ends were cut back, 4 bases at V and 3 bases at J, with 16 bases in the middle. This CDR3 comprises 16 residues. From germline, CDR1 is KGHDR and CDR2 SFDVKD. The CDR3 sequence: CATSDPRDKGTDTQYF. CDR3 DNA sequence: TGTGCCACCAGTGACCCCCGGGACAAAGGGACAGATACGCAGTATTTT.

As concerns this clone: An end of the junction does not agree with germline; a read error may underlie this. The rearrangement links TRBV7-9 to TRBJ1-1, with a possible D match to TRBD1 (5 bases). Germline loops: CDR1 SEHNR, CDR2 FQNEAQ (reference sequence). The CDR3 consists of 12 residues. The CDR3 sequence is CASSPGTGVLNF. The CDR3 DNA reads TGTGCCAGCAGCCCCGGCACGGGGGTGCTTAACTTT.

In DNA, the CDR3 is TGTGCCAGCAGCTTTATACAGCGGGAGAACACTGAAGCTTTCTTT. Translating gives CASSFIQRENTEAFF. This rearrangement joins TRBV5-5 to TRBJ1-1; D remains ambiguous. V was clipped by 2 bases and J by 1 base, with 12 bases between them. In germline, CDR1 is SGHKS, CDR2 YYEKEE (reference sequence). The CDR3 runs 15 residues.

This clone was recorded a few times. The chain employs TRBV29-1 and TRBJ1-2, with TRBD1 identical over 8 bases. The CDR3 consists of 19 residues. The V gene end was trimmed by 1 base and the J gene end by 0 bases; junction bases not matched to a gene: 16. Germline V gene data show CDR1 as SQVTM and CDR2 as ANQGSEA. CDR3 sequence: CSVEGEGDRTRSANYGYTF. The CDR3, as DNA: TGCAGCGTTGAAGGGGAGGGGGACAGGACGAGGTCGGCTAACTATGGCTACACCTTC.

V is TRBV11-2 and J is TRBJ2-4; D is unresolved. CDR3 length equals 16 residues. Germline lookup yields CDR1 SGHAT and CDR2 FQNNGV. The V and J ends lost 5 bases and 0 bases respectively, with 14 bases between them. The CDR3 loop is CASSPLVVLAKNIQYF. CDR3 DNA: TGTGCCAGCAGCCCCCTCGTAGTTCTAGCCAAAAACATTCAGTACTTC.

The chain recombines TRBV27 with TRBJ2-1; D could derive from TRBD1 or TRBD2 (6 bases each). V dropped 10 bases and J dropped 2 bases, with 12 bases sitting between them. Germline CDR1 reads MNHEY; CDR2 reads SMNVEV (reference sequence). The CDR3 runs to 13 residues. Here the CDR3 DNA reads TGTGCCACCCTCGGGGGCCCCTACAATGAGCAGTTCTTC. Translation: CATLGGPYNEQFF.

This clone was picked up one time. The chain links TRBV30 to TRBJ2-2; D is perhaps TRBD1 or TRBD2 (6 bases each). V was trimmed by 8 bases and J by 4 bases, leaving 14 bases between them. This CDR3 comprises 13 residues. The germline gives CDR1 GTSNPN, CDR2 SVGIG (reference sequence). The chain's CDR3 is CARAGHITGELFF. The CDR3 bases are TGTGCCCGTGCGGGACACATCACCGGGGAGCTGTTTTTT.

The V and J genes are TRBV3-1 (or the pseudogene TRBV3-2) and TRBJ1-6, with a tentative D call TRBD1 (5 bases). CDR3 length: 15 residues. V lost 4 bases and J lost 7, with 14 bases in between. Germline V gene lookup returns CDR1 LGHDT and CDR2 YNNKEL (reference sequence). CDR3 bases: TGTGCCAGCAGCCCCTCCCAGGGTTGGAATTCACCCCTCCACTTT. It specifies CASSPSQGWNSPLHF.

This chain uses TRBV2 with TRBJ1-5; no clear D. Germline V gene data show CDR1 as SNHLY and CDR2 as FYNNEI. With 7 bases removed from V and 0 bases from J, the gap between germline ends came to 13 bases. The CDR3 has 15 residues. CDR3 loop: CASTPGTASNQPQHF. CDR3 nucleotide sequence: TGTGCCAGCACTCCAGGAACAGCTAGCAATCAGCCCCAGCATTTT.

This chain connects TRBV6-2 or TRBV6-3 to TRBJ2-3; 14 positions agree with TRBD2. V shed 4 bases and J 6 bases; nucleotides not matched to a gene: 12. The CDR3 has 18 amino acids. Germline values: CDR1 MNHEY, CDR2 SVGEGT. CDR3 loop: CASSSWRQTSGGVDTQYF. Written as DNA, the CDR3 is TGTGCCAGCAGTTCGTGGCGACAGACTAGCGGGGGGGTCGATACGCAGTATTTT.

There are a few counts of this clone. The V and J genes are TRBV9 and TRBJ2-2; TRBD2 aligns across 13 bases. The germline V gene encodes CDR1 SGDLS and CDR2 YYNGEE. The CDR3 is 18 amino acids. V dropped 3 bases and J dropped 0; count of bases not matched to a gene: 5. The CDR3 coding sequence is TGTGCCAGCAGCGCAGGACTAGCGGGGGCCCCGAACACCGGGGAGCTGTTTTTT. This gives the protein CASSAGLAGAPNTGELFF.

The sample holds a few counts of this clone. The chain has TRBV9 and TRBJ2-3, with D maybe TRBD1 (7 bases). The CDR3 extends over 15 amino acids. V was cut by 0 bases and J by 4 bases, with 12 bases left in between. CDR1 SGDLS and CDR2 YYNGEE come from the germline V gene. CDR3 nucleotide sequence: TGTGCCAGCAGCGTAGGGCAGGGGGGCCCAGATACGCAGTATTTT. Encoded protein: CASSVGQGGPDTQYF.

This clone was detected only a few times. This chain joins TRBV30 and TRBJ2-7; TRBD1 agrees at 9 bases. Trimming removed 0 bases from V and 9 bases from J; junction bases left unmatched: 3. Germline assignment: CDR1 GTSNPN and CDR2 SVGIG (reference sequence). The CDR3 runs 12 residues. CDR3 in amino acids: CAWSVQGARQYV. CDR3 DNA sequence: TGTGCCTGGAGTGTACAGGGGGCACGGCAGTACGTC.

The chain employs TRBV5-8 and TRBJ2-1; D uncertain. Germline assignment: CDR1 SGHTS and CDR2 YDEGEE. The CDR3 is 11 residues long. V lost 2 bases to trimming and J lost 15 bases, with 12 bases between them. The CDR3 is CASSFVGRLFF. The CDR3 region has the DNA TGTGCCAGCAGCTTTGTGGGCCGCCTGTTCTTC.